The 27 T cell receptor beta chains below were found in one sample sequenced in a study of blood T cell repertoires in COVID-19. Sequenced by immunoSEQ multiplex PCR; TCRdb stores in-frame clones only, minus some. This sample has about 140,000 clones, with over 80% found just once. The sequenced sample consisted of PBMCs or T cells enriched from blood (not recorded which). These receptors originate from a man in his sixties or seventies who had been exposed to COVID-19.

The chain recombines TRBV5-6 with TRBJ1-1, with a weak D call TRBD1 (5 bases). Trimming cost V 2 bases and J 4 bases, with 21 bases left between them. Germline CDR1 reads SGHDT; CDR2 reads YYEEEE. The CDR3 consists of 17 residues. For the CDR3, the DNA is TGTGCCAGCAGCTTCTATCAACGGTCAGGGAAGGGCACTGAAGCTTTCTTT. Translated, it gives CASSFYQRSGKGTEAFF.

This clone was found a few times. The chain has TRBV19 and TRBJ1-2; tentative D call: TRBD1 (6 bases). CDR1 and CDR2 from the germline V gene are LNHDA and SQIVND (reference sequence). V was shortened by 3 bases and J by 2 bases, with 10 bases between the two germline ends. The CDR3 has 14 residues. For the CDR3, the DNA is TGTGCCAGTAGTATTGGACAGCGAAACTATGGCTACACCTTC. Its protein product is CASSIGQRNYGYTF.

This chain links TRBV5-6 with TRBJ1-3; 7 bases fit TRBD1. The CDR3 covers 15 residues. Germline V lookup: CDR1 SGHDT, CDR2 YYEEEE. J was trimmed by 4 bases and V by 4 bases; bases with no gene match: 8. This CDR3 reads CASSRVRGQGNTIYF. CDR3 in DNA: TGTGCCAGCAGCCGCGTGAGGGGGCAAGGAAACACCATATATTTT.

The sample holds a few counts of this clone. J is TRBJ2-6 and V is TRBV10-1, with TRBD1 matching over 7 bases. The CDR3 is made up of 16 amino acids. In germline, CDR1 is WNHNN, CDR2 SYGVQD (reference sequence). The V gene end was trimmed by 10 bases and the J gene end by 1 base; junction bases not matched to a gene: 10. The CDR3 DNA reads TGCGCCACTGCGCAGGGACAGCTATCTGGGGCCAACGTCCTGACTTTC. It specifies CATAQGQLSGANVLTF.

This clone has a handful of counts. The gene calls are TRBV6-5 and TRBJ1-5, with 8 bases identical to TRBD1. V lost 6 bases to trimming and J lost 7 bases; unmatched junction nucleotides: 11. Germline values: CDR1 MNHEY, CDR2 SVGAGI. This CDR3 has 15 amino acids. The CDR3 is CASSVNGQGRQPQHF. The CDR3 nucleotides are TGTGCCAGCAGCGTAAATGGACAGGGCCGCCAGCCCCAGCATTTT.

This chain links TRBV13 with TRBJ2-7; D possibly corresponds to TRBD2 (6 bases). The CDR3 length is 13 residues. V lost 5 bases to trimming and J lost 3 bases, with 11 bases between them. Germline CDR1 is PRHDT and CDR2 is FYEKMQ (reference sequence). In DNA form, the CDR3 reads TGTGCCAGCAGCCATAGCGGTTACTACGAGCAGTACTTC. This sequence encodes CASSHSGYYEQYF.

The chain uses TRBV19 and TRBJ2-3, with a possible D match to TRBD1 (7 bases). The germline V gene encodes CDR1 LNHDA and CDR2 SQIVND (reference sequence). V shed 5 bases and J shed 4 bases, with 22 bases lying between them. The CDR3 runs to 17 residues. The CDR3 region has the DNA TGTGCCAGTAGTCCAAGGACAGGAGGGGGTCAGGCAGATACGCAGTATTTT. Amino acid sequence: CASSPRTGGGQADTQYF.

This chain connects TRBV3-1 (or the pseudogene TRBV3-2) to TRBJ1-4; TRBD1 matches 7 bases. Germline V gene data show CDR1 as LGHDT and CDR2 as YNNKEL (reference sequence). V shed 6 bases and J 4 bases; nucleotides not matched to a gene: 5. CDR3 length: 14 residues. The CDR3 loop reads CASSHRGHNEKLFF. The CDR3 DNA follows: TGTGCCAGCAGTCACAGGGGACATAATGAAAAACTGTTTTTT.

This clone has only a few counts. J is TRBJ2-5 and V is TRBV5-6; TRBD1 might be the D (6 bases). This CDR3 comprises 15 residues. Germline values: CDR1 SGHDT, CDR2 YYEEEE. Trimming removed 4 bases at V and 7 bases at J, with 20 bases between. This CDR3 is CASSRGAGVQGTQYF. The CDR3 DNA reads as TGTGCCAGCAGCCGGGGCGCAGGGGTACAGGGGACCCAGTACTTC.

This chain joins TRBV5-1 and TRBJ1-4, with D hard to call. This CDR3 has 12 amino acids. Looked up from germline, CDR1 is SGHRS and CDR2 is YFSETQ. With 4 bases removed from V and 4 bases from J, the gap between germline ends came to 5 bases. DNA of the CDR3: TGCGCCAGCAGCCCCAATAATGAAAAACTGTTTTTT. Translated, it gives CASSPNNEKLFF.

The chain couples TRBV30 to TRBJ2-3; tentatively, D is TRBD2 (6 bases). The CDR3 loop spans 14 amino acids. The germline V gene has CDR1 GTSNPN and CDR2 SVGIG (reference sequence). Trimming stripped 1 base from V and 4 bases from J, with 12 bases between. The CDR3 protein is CAWSGDPGADTQYF. CDR3 bases: TGTGCCTGGAGTGGCGACCCGGGGGCAGATACGCAGTATTTT.

The chain has TRBV7-3 and TRBJ2-1; 14 bases align to TRBD2. Germline-derived CDR1 and CDR2 are SGHTA and FQGTGA. This CDR3 comprises 16 residues. The J segment lost 7 bases and the V segment lost 5 bases, leaving 7 bases of the junction unmatched. CDR3 in DNA: TGTGCCAGCAGCCCAAGACTAGCGGGGGGGCCTAATGAGCAGTTCTTC. This encodes CASSPRLAGGPNEQFF.

The J gene is TRBJ1-2, the V gene TRBV7-9, with TRBD1 matching over 7 bases. CDR3 length equals 15 residues. Germline CDR1 is SEHNR and CDR2 is FQNEAQ (reference sequence). V lost 4 bases, J lost 2 bases, and 7 bases stayed unmatched. In DNA form, the CDR3 reads TGTGCCAGCAGCTCCCCCACGACAGGGAACTATGGCTACACCTTC. It translates to CASSSPTTGNYGYTF.

This rearrangement joins TRBV18 to TRBJ1-2; 10 positions match TRBD1. Germline assignment: CDR1 KGHSH and CDR2 LQKENI. Trimming cost V 2 bases and J 7 bases; bases outside gene matches: 7. This CDR3 contains 15 residues. CDR3 region: CASSPMGQGTGGYTF. The CDR3, as DNA: TGTGCCAGCTCACCAATGGGACAGGGGACTGGTGGCTACACCTTC.

This chain links TRBV29-1 with TRBJ1-2; tentatively, D is TRBD1 (6 bases). The CDR3 sequence is 13 residues long. The germline V gene has CDR1 SQVTM and CDR2 ANQGSEA. Trimming removed 7 bases from V and 2 bases from J, with 14 bases in between. CDR3: CSDTDSLNYGYTF. The DNA of the CDR3 is TGCAGCGATACGGACAGCCTAAACTATGGCTACACCTTC.

The rearrangement joins TRBV11-2 to TRBJ1-1; weak D call: TRBD1 (5 bases). V was pared by 5 bases and J by 0 bases, with 13 bases between. The CDR3 contains 15 residues. Germline-derived CDR1 and CDR2 are SGHAT and FQNNGV. CDR3 sequence (DNA): TGTGCCAGCAGCCCCGGGACTGCCGTGAACACTGAAGCTTTCTTT. Amino acid sequence: CASSPGTAVNTEAFF.

The chain couples TRBV21-1 to TRBJ1-2; the table names TRBD1, a call not compared with the DNA. TRBV21-1 is designated a pseudogene. CDR3 size: 16 residues. Here the CDR3 reads CASSNYPSYRLGGYTF. The CDR3 nucleotides are TGTGCCAGCAGCAATTACCCGTCGTACAGGTTAGGTGGCTACACCTTC.

The rearrangement links TRBV5-4 to TRBJ1-1; D perhaps matches TRBD1 (6 bases). The CDR3 has 14 amino acids. Between the trimmed V and J ends, which lost 6 bases and 4 bases, there was a span of 16 bases. The germline gives CDR1 SGHNT, CDR2 YYREEE (reference sequence). For the CDR3, the DNA is TGTGCCAGCATCCCGAGGGGGGGCTCCACTGAAGCTTTCTTT. It is translated as CASIPRGGSTEAFF.

The chain employs TRBV19 and TRBJ1-2, with TRBD1 as a possible D gene (5 bases). Trimming removed 5 bases at V and 0 bases at J, with 13 bases between. Germline CDR1 LNHDA, CDR2 SQIVND (reference sequence). The CDR3 length is 15 residues. DNA of the CDR3: TGTGCCAGTAGTCCCAGACAGAACGCTAACTATGGCTACACCTTC. Amino acid sequence: CASSPRQNANYGYTF.

Only one count was recorded for this clone. CDR3 in amino acids: CASSPGGGVTGELFF. CDR3 DNA: TGTGCCAGCAGCCCGGGAGGGGGAGTTACCGGGGAGCTGTTTTTT. The chain recombines TRBV9 with TRBJ2-2, with 8 bases identical to TRBD2. J was trimmed by 5 bases and V by 4 bases; bases with no gene match: 7. The CDR3 runs to 15 residues. Per germline, CDR1 SGDLS and CDR2 YYNGEE.

This chain joins TRBV7-3 and TRBJ2-1, with 8 bases identical to TRBD1. With V trimmed by 3 bases and J by 6 bases, 1 base remained unmatched. The CDR3 consists of 13 residues. Germline V CDR1 and CDR2: SGHTA, FQGTGA. The CDR3 nucleotides are TGTGCCAGCAGCTTCACAGGGGGCAATGAGCAGTTCTTC. Residues: CASSFTGGNEQFF.

This sequence joins TRBV18 and TRBJ2-1; possible D gene TRBD2, 5 bases. V was cut by 3 bases and J by 4 bases, with 13 bases left in between. The CDR3 has 15 amino acids. Germline CDR1 is KGHSH and CDR2 is LQKENI. This CDR3 reads CASSPRGGRYNEQFF. The CDR3 DNA follows: TGTGCCAGCTCACCCCGAGGCGGGCGTTACAATGAGCAGTTCTTC.

The chain carries TRBV2 and TRBJ2-3, with TRBD2 matching over 7 bases. Germline V gives CDR1 SNHLY, CDR2 FYNNEI. The length of the CDR3 is 14 residues. Trimming took 8 bases from V and 5 from J; bases not matched to a gene: 10. The CDR3 loop is CASRSGKGGDTQYF. The CDR3 DNA sequence: TGTGCCAGCCGGAGCGGGAAAGGAGGAGATACGCAGTATTTT.

This clone was observed a single time. This chain uses TRBV6-5 with TRBJ1-1; the D gene is possibly TRBD1 (6 bases). The V gene's germline CDR1 is MNHEY and CDR2 SVGAGI. V shed 0 bases and J shed 6 bases, with 14 bases lying between them. This CDR3 spans 15 amino acids. The CDR3 sequence is CASSYSTGHNAEAFF. The CDR3 region has the DNA TGTGCCAGCAGTTACTCGACGGGACATAATGCTGAAGCTTTCTTT.

This sequence joins TRBV6-2 or TRBV6-3 and TRBJ2-7, with 8 bases matching TRBD1. The CDR3 extends over 15 amino acids. J was trimmed by 3 bases and V by 4 bases; bases with no gene match: 8. Germline-derived CDR1 and CDR2 are MNHEY and SVGEGT. CDR3 nucleotides: TGTGCCAGCAGTTCAGGGACAGGAGCTAACTACGAGCAGTACTTC. This sequence encodes CASSSGTGANYEQYF.

This chain connects TRBV10-3 to TRBJ1-2; D is perhaps TRBD1 (6 bases). Germline CDR1 ENHRY, CDR2 SYGVKD. V was clipped by 2 bases and J by 6 bases, with 13 bases between them. This CDR3 region has 14 residues. DNA of the CDR3: TGTGCCATCAGTGAGACAGGGATTATGAATGGCTACACCTTC. Residues: CAISETGIMNGYTF.

This chain joins TRBV28 and TRBJ2-3; 9 positions match TRBD2. The germline V gene encodes CDR1 MDHEN and CDR2 SYDVKM. The V segment lost 10 bases and the J segment 2 bases; nucleotides outside the gene matches: 10. The CDR3 sequence is 15 residues long. In DNA, the CDR3 is TGTGCCACCAACCTAGCGGGAAGGATCACAGATACGCAGTATTTT. It specifies CATNLAGRITDTQYF.